These T cell receptor beta chains were read from a single sample in a study of blood T cell repertoires in COVID-19. TCRdb keeps only in-frame clones here, not all; method: immunoSEQ multiplex PCR. The sample lists about 200,000 clones, 85% to 90% occurring once. The sequenced material came from peripheral blood. These receptors originate from a man in his 60s who had recovered from COVID-19. Each CDR3 is given with its conserved first and last residue. The D gene is left open where the match is weak. Rows may omit the clone size; those that give it use once, few, many or a size class.

.	14	TRBV15	TRBJ1-2	.	TGTGCCACCAGCAGAGGGGACACCGACTATGGCTACACCTTC	CATSRGDTDYGYTF
.	16	TRBV5-6	TRBJ1-2	.	TGTGCCAGCAGGCGCCCCTCGGGGGGGGAGGACTATGGCTACACCTTC	CASRRPSGGEDYGYTF
.	14	TRBV6-4	TRBJ1-6	TRBD1	TGTGCCAGCAGTGACAGGGGGCGCGGCTCACCCCTCCACTTT	CASSDRGRGSPLHF
.	14	TRBV6-5	TRBJ1-5	TRBD1	TGTGCCAGCAGTTACCGACAGGGGCAGCAGCCCCAGCATTTT	CASSYRQGQQPQHF
.	15	TRBV3-1/TRBV3-2	TRBJ2-5	.	TGTGCCAGCAGCCAATTCGCGGGGAACGGAGAGACCCAGTACTTC	CASSQFAGNGETQYF
.	14	TRBV7-2	TRBJ2-5	TRBD1	TGTGCCAGCAGCTTGGACAGGGGGGGAGAGACCCAGTACTTC	CASSLDRGGETQYF
.	15	TRBV6-5	TRBJ1-3	.	TGTGCCAGCAGTTACTCGCCGGGTCCTGGAAACACCATATATTTT	CASSYSPGPGNTIYF
.	15	TRBV29-1	TRBJ1-2	.	TGCAGCGCTGGACAGTGGCCCGAAGATTTCTATGGCTACACCTTC	CSAGQWPEDFYGYTF
.	16	TRBV19	TRBJ2-1	TRBD2	TGTGCCAGTAGTAGGAAAGCGGGGGTGTCCTACAATGAGCAGTTCTTC	CASSRKAGVSYNEQFF
.	17	TRBV7-7	TRBJ2-5	TRBD2	TGTGCCAGCAGCTCCCCGGGACTAGCAGCCGGCGGGGGGACCCAGTACTTC	CASSSPGLAAGGGTQYF
.	14	TRBV7-9	TRBJ1-1	TRBD1	TGTGCCAGCAGCGCCAGGGGGAGTTACACTGAAGCTTTCTTT	CASSARGSYTEAFF
.	13	TRBV12-3/TRBV12-4	TRBJ2-7	.	TGTGCCAGCAGTCCATCCGACAGGAACGAGCAGTACTTC	CASSPSDRNEQYF
.	13	TRBV7-9	TRBJ1-2	.	TGTGCCAGCAGCCCAGGTTCGAACTATGGCTACACCTTC	CASSPGSNYGYTF
once	17	TRBV9	TRBJ1-2	TRBD1	TGTGCCAGCAGCATGTCGACAGGGGCCGCTCCGACCTATGGCTACACCTTC	CASSMSTGAAPTYGYTF
.	15	TRBV6-5	TRBJ1-4	.	TGTGCCAGCACCTCTGGGGGGGGCGGGGAAGAAAAACTGTTTTTT	CASTSGGGGEEKLFF
.	13	TRBV10-3	TRBJ1-1	.	TGTGCCATCAGGAGGGACATGAACACTGAAGCTTTCTTT	CAIRRDMNTEAFF
few	18	TRBV7-9	TRBJ2-6	.	TGTGCCAGCAGCTTCCGCGGGCAGGGGGGCTCTGGGGCCAACGTCCTGACTTTC	CASSFRGQGGSGANVLTF
.	16	TRBV5-3	TRBJ2-7	.	TGTGCCAGAAGCTTGGCTGCAGGGAACGGAATCTACGAGCAGTACTTC	CARSLAAGNGIYEQYF
once	15	TRBV30	TRBJ1-2	TRBD1	TGTGCCTGGAGCCCGGGACAGGCGCCCATCTATGGCTACACCTTC	CAWSPGQAPIYGYTF
.	14	TRBV7-2	TRBJ1-1	TRBD1	TGTGCCAGCAGGACCGGGACAGGGGCATCCGAAGCTTTCTTT	CASRTGTGASEAFF
.	16	TRBV5-6	TRBJ2-5	TRBD2	TGTGCCAGCAGCGCTCAACTAGCGGGAAGGGAAGAGACCCAGTACTTC	CASSAQLAGREETQYF
few	11	TRBV20-1	TRBJ1-3	.	TGCAGTGCTAGTTATGGAAACACCATATATTTT	CSASYGNTIYF
.	15	TRBV5-4	TRBJ2-3	TRBD1	TGTGCCAGCAGCAATACAGGGGAAAGCACAGATACGCAGTATTTT	CASSNTGESTDTQYF
.	15	TRBV28	TRBJ2-7	.	TGTGCCAGCACTACCCGCTGGGACATCCCCTACGAGCAGTACTTC	CASTTRWDIPYEQYF
.	13	TRBV10-2	TRBJ1-5	.	TGCGCCAGCACCGACGGGAGCAATCAGCCCCAGCATTTT	CASTDGSNQPQHF
.	18	TRBV3-1/TRBV3-2	TRBJ2-1	TRBD2	TGTGCCAGCAGCCAAGACGGGCTAGCGGGAGAGGGTAGGAATGAGCAGTTCTTC	CASSQDGLAGEGRNEQFF
.	14	TRBV4-2	TRBJ1-5	.	TGTGCCAGCAGCCAAGATCGCGGCAATCAGCCCCAGCATTTT	CASSQDRGNQPQHF
few	11	TRBV12-3/TRBV12-4	TRBJ2-7	.	TGTGCCAGCTACAGGGTGGGAGAGCAGTACTTC	CASYRVGEQYF
.	14	TRBV5-1	TRBJ1-2	.	TGCGCCAGCAGCTTCCAGGGCACTAACTATGGCTACACCTTC	CASSFQGTNYGYTF
once	14	TRBV15	TRBJ1-6	TRBD1	TGTGCCACCAGCGGGGGACAGAATAATTCACCCCTCCACTTT	CATSGGQNNSPLHF
.	16	TRBV4-3	TRBJ1-5	TRBD1	TGCGCCAGCAGCCAAGCTCATACAGGGGGCAATCAGCCCCAGCATTTT	CASSQAHTGGNQPQHF
.	16	TRBV14	TRBJ2-3	TRBD1	TGTGCCAGCAGCCTTCGGACAGGGGGCTCCACAGATACGCAGTATTTT	CASSLRTGGSTDTQYF
.	13	TRBV6-4	TRBJ1-2	.	TGTGCCAGCAGTGACTCGCCGGGGTATGGCTACACCTTC	CASSDSPGYGYTF
.	15	TRBV30	TRBJ2-1	TRBD2	TGTGCCTGGAGTCAGGGCCTAGCGGGAAGGTATGAGCAGTTCTTC	CAWSQGLAGRYEQFF
.	18	TRBV29-1	TRBJ2-3	TRBD2	TGCAGCGTTGAAGATCCGCGCGGGAGGGTGGGGGGCACAGATACGCAGTATTTT	CSVEDPRGRVGGTDTQYF
.	15	TRBV3-1/TRBV3-2	TRBJ1-5	TRBD1	TGTGCCAGCAGCCTCGGGACAGGGGCAAAACAGCCCCAGCATTTT	CASSLGTGAKQPQHF
.	14	TRBV27	TRBJ1-1	.	TGTGCCAGCAGTTTCCAGGGTGGTAACACTGAAGCTTTCTTT	CASSFQGGNTEAFF
.	15	TRBV3-1/TRBV3-2	TRBJ2-3	TRBD2	TGTGCCAGCAGCCAAGGGGGACTAGCTGCAGATACGCAGTATTTT	CASSQGGLAADTQYF
.	16	TRBV24-1	TRBJ2-2	.	TGTGCCACCAGTGATCTCGGGACACTGAACACCGGGGAGCTGTTTTTT	CATSDLGTLNTGELFF
.	14	TRBV5-1	TRBJ2-7	TRBD2	TGCGCCAGCAGCAGGACTAGCGGGAGCTACGAGCAGTACTTC	CASSRTSGSYEQYF
once	14	TRBV4-1	TRBJ1-1	.	TGCGCCAGCAGCCAAGAGGGTCAGGGTCTCAAAGCTTTCTTT	CASSQEGQGLKAFF
.	16	TRBV6-1	TRBJ1-4	TRBD1	TGTGCCAGCAGTGAAGCTCCGGGACAGGGTGATGAAAAACTGTTTTTT	CASSEAPGQGDEKLFF
.	13	TRBV6-4	TRBJ1-1	.	TGTGCCAGCAGTGACAGACAGAACACTGAAGCTTTCTTT	CASSDRQNTEAFF
.	15	TRBV7-6	TRBJ2-3	.	TGTGCCAGCAGTAGATCCACAGGGAGCACAGATACGCAGTATTTT	CASSRSTGSTDTQYF
.	13	TRBV7-2	TRBJ2-3	.	TGTGCCAGCAAAACTAGTGGGGCAGATACGCAGTATTTT	CASKTSGADTQYF
.	15	TRBV3-1/TRBV3-2	TRBJ2-1	TRBD2	TGTGCCAGCAGACCCGGACTAGCGGGAAGGAATGAGCAGTTCTTC	CASRPGLAGRNEQFF
.	14	TRBV7-8	TRBJ1-2	.	TGTGCCAGCAGCTTAGGCACAGTGGACTATGGCTACACCTTC	CASSLGTVDYGYTF
.	16	TRBV5-1	TRBJ1-5	.	TGCGCCAGCAGCTTGGGGGCAGGGTTGGACAATCAGCCCCAGCATTTT	CASSLGAGLDNQPQHF
once	12	TRBV6-5	TRBJ1-6	.	TGTGCCAGCAGTTCGGGACTTCGGGCCCTCCACTTT	CASSSGLRALHF
.	13	TRBV5-1	TRBJ1-1	.	TGCGCCAGCAGCTTCGACAGCAACACTGAAGCTTTCTTT	CASSFDSNTEAFF
.	13	TRBV5-1	TRBJ2-2	.	TGCGCCAGCAGCTTGGTATTCACCGGGGAGCTGTTTTTT	CASSLVFTGELFF
once	12	TRBV12-3/TRBV12-4	TRBJ2-5	.	TGTGCCAGCAGTCCTCTTCAAGAGACCCAGTACTTC	CASSPLQETQYF
.	16	TRBV6-1	TRBJ2-6	.	TGTGCCAGCTGTGAAACGGGCAGGGCTGGGGCCAACGTCCTGACTTTC	CASCETGRAGANVLTF
.	15	TRBV6-5	TRBJ2-7	TRBD1	TGTGCCAGCAGTTACCGCGAGGGGGCCTCCTACGAGCAGTACTTC	CASSYREGASYEQYF
.	16	TRBV27	TRBJ2-7	TRBD2	TGTGCCAGCAGTCTCTCACGCCGGGGGACTATCGGTGTGGAGTACTTC	CASSLSRRGTIGVEYF
.	15	TRBV9	TRBJ2-3	.	TGTGCCAGCAGCGTAGGAGGGCTCCGCACAGATACGCAGTATTTT	CASSVGGLRTDTQYF
.	16	TRBV19	TRBJ2-1	TRBD2	TGTGCCAGTAGCCTTAGCGGGGGGGCCCCCTACAATGAGCAGTTCTTC	CASSLSGGAPYNEQFF